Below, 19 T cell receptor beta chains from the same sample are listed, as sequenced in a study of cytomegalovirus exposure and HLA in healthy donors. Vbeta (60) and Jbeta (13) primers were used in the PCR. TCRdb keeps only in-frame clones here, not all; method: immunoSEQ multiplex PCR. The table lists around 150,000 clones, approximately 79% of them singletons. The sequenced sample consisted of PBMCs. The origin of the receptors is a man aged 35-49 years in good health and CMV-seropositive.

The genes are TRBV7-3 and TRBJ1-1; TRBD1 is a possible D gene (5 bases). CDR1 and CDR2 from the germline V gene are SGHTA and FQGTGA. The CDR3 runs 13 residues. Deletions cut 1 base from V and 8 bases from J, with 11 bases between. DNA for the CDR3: TGTGCCAGCAGCTTAATGGGACTCGGGGAAGCTTTCTTT. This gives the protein CASSLMGLGEAFF. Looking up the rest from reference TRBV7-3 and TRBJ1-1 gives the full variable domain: GAGVSQTPSNKVTEKGKYVELRCDPISGHTALYWYRQSLGQGPEFLIYFQGTGAADDSGLPNDRFFAVRPEGSVSTLKIQRTERGDSAVYLCASSLMGLGEAFFGQGTRLTVV.

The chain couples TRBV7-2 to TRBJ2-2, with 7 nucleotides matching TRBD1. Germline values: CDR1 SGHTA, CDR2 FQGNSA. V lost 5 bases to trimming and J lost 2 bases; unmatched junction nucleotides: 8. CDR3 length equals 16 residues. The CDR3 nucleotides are TGTGCCAGCAGCCTGAGGACAGGTTACAACACCGGGGAGCTGTTTTTT. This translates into CASSLRTGYNTGELFF.

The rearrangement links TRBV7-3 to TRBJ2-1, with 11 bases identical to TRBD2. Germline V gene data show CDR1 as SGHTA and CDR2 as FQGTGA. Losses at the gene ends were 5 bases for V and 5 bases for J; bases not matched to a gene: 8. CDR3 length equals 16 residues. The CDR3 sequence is CASSPRTSGYDNEQFF. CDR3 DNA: TGTGCCAGCAGCCCCAGGACTAGCGGGTACGACAATGAGCAGTTCTTC.

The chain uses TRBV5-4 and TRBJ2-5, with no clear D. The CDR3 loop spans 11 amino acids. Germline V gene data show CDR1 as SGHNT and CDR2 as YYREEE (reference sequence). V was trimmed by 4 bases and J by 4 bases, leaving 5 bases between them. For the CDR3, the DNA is TGTGCCAGCAGCATCGGAGAGACCCAGTACTTC. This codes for CASSIGETQYF.

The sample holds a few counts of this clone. CDR3 nucleotides: TGTGCCATCACGGGACTAGCGGGCGCTGGGGCCAACGTCCTGACTTTC. It is translated as CAITGLAGAGANVLTF. The chain carries TRBV10-3 and TRBJ2-6; 12 positions match TRBD2. The germline CDR1 and CDR2 sequences are ENHRY and SYGVKD. CDR3 length: 16 amino acids. The V gene end was trimmed by 7 bases and the J gene end by 2 bases; junction bases not matched to a gene: 3.

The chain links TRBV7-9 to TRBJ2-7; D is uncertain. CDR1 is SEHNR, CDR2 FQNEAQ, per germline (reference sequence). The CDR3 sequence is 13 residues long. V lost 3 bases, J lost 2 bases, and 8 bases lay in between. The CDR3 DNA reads TGTGCCAGCAGCTTCGGCGGCACCTACGAGCAGTACTTC. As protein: CASSFGGTYEQYF.

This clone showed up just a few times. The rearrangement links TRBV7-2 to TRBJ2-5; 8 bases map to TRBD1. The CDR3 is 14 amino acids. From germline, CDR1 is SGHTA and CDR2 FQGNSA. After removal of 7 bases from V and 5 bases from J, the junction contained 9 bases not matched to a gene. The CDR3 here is CASIQDRAYETQYF. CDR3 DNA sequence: TGTGCCAGCATCCAGGACAGGGCTTACGAGACCCAGTACTTC.

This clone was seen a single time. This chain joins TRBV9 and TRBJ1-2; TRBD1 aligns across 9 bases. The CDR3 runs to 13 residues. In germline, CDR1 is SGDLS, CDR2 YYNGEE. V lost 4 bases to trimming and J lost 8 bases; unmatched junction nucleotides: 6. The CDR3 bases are TGTGCCAGCAGCCCGGGACAGGGAGACGGCTACACCTTC. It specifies CASSPGQGDGYTF.

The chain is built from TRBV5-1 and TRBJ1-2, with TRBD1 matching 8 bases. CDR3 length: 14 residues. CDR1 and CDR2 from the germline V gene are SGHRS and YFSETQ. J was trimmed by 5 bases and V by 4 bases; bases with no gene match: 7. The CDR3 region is CASSVQGAEYGYTF. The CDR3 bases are TGCGCCAGCAGCGTCCAGGGGGCGGAGTATGGCTACACCTTC.

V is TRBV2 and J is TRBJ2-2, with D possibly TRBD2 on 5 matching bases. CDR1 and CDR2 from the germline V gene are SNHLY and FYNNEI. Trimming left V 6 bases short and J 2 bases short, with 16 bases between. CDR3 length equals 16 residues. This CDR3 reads CASSPNGDSNTGELFF. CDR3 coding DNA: TGTGCCAGCAGCCCAAACGGGGATTCAAACACCGGGGAGCTGTTTTTT.

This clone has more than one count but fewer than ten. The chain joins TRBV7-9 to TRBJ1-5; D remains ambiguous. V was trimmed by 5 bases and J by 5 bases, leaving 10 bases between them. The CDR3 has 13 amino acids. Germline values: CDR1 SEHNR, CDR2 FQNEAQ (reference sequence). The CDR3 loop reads CASSHPGDQPQHF. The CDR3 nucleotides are TGTGCCAGCAGCCACCCCGGGGATCAGCCCCAGCATTTT. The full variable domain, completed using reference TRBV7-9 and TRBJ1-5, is DTGVSQNPRHKITKRGQNVTFRCDPISEHNRLYWYRQTLGQGPEFLTYFQNEAQLEKSRLLSDRFSAERPKGSFSTLEIQRTEQGDSAMYLCASSHPGDQPQHFGDGTRLSIL.

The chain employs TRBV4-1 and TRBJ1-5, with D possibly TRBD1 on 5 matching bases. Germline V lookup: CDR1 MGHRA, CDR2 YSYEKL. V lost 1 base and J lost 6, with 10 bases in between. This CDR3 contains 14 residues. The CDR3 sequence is CASSQGRGGQPQHF. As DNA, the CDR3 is TGCGCCAGCAGCCAAGGCCGGGGGGGTCAGCCCCAGCATTTT.

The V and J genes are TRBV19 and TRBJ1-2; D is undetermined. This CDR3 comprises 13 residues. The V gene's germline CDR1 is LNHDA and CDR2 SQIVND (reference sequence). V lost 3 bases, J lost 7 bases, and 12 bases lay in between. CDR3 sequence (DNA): TGTGCCAGTAGTATCTCTAAAATTGGTGGCTACACCTTC. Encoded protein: CASSISKIGGYTF.

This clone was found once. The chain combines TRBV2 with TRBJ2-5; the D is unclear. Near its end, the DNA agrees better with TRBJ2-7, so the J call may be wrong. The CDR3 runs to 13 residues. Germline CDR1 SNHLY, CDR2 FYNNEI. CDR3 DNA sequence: TGTGCCAGCAGTCCGCGCTCCTCCTACGAGCAGTACTTC. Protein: CASSPRSSYEQYF.

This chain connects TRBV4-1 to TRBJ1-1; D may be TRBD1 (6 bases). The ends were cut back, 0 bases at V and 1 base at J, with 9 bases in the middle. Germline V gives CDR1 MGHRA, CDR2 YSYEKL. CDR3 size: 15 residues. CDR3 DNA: TGCGCCAGCAGCCAAGAGGGACAAAGGAACACTGAAGCTTTCTTT. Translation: CASSQEGQRNTEAFF.

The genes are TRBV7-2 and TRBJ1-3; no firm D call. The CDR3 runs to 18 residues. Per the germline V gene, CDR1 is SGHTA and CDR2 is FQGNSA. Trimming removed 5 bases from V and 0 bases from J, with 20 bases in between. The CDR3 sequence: CASSLPGEVTSSGNTIYF. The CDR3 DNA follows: TGTGCCAGCAGCCTCCCCGGGGAGGTGACTTCCTCTGGAAACACCATATATTTT. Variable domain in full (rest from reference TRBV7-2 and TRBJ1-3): GAGVSQSPSNKVTEKGKDVELRCDPISGHTALYWYRQSLGQGLEFLIYFQGNSAPDKSGLPSDRFSAERTGGSVSTLTIQRTQQEDSAVYLCASSLPGEVTSSGNTIYFGEGSWLTVV.

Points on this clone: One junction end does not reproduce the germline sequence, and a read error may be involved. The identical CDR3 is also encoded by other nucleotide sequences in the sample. The CDR3 loop is CASRTGDEQFF. The DNA of the CDR3 is TGCGCCAGCAGGACAGGGGATGAGCAGTTCTTC. V usage is TRBV25-1 and J usage is TRBJ2-1, with TRBD1 matching 9 bases. Germline V gene sequence: CDR1 MGHDK, CDR2 SYGVNS. This CDR3 has 11 residues.

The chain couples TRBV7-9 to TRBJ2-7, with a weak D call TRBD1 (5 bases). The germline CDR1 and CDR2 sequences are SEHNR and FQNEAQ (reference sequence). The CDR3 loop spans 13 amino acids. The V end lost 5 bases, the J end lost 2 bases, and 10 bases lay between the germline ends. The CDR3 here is CASSPDNPYEQYF. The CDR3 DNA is TGTGCCAGCAGCCCGGACAATCCCTACGAGCAGTACTTC.

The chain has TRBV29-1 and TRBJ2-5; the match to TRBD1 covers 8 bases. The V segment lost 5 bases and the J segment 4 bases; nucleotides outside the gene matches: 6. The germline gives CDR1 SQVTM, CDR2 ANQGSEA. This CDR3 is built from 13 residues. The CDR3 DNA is TGCAGCGTTAGGCAGGGGGCCGGAGAGACCCAGTACTTC. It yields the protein CSVRQGAGETQYF.